One and the same sample provided the 21 T cell receptor beta chains below, sequenced in a study of cytomegalovirus exposure and HLA in healthy donors. PCR involved 60 Vbeta and 13 Jbeta primers. Clones were read by immunoSEQ multiplex PCR, and TCRdb kept only the in-frame ones, dropping some. The sample has fewer than 200,000 clones; approximately 80% are singletons. Sequencing was done on a sample of PBMCs. Source of these receptors: a woman aged 50 to 65 in good health and CMV-seropositive.

The chain has TRBV10-3 and TRBJ1-1; tentative D call: TRBD1 (5 bases). V lost 5 bases, J lost 0 bases, and 16 bases lay in between. CDR1 and CDR2 (germline): ENHRY, SYGVKD. CDR3 length equals 16 residues. The CDR3 spells CAISRQYVLMNTEAFF. CDR3 nucleotides: TGTGCCATCAGTAGACAGTACGTACTAATGAACACTGAAGCTTTCTTT.

V and J are TRBV11-2 and TRBJ2-1, with a tentative D call TRBD1 (6 bases). Deletions cut 6 bases from V and 8 bases from J, with 26 bases between. This CDR3 spans 17 amino acids. CDR1 is SGHAT and CDR2 is FQNNGV in the germline V gene. The CDR3 bases are TGTGCCAGCAGTTTTACTATCCAATACGCGGACAGACATGAGCAGTTCTTC. Translation: CASSFTIQYADRHEQFF.

The V call is TRBV4-1, the J call TRBJ2-1, with TRBD2 matching over 12 bases. Looked up from germline, CDR1 is MGHRA and CDR2 is YSYEKL. V shed 0 bases and J 7 bases; nucleotides not matched to a gene: 7. The CDR3 sequence is 17 residues long. DNA of the CDR3: TGCGCCAGCAGCCAAGATCCGGGGCTAGCGGGGGGGAATGAGCAGTTCTTC. Translating gives CASSQDPGLAGGNEQFF.

This clone was found once. This chain connects TRBV4-3 to TRBJ2-1; tentative D call: TRBD2 (6 bases). The CDR3 sequence is 17 residues long. The ends were cut back, 0 bases at V and 4 bases at J, with 16 bases in the middle. The germline V gene encodes CDR1 LGHNA and CDR2 YSLEER. CDR3 nucleotides: TGCGCCAGCAGCCAAGATCTAACCGGGGAGGTGTACAATGAGCAGTTCTTC. This translates into CASSQDLTGEVYNEQFF.

Worth noting for this clone: At the DNA level, this CDR3 is encoded by other sequences in the same sample as well. The rearrangement uses TRBV7-2 and TRBJ2-3; D perhaps matches TRBD2 (5 bases). V was cut by 5 bases and J by 4 bases, with 7 bases left in between. The germline CDR1 and CDR2 sequences are SGHTA and FQGNSA. CDR3 length: 12 amino acids. CDR3 sequence reads: CASSLLADTQYF. The CDR3 region has the DNA TGTGCCAGCAGCCTACTAGCAGATACGCAGTATTTT.

The V gene is TRBV7-2, the J gene TRBJ2-7; TRBD2 is a possible D gene (7 bases). Trimming cost V 4 bases and J 9 bases, with 16 bases left between them. CDR1 and CDR2 (germline): SGHTA, FQGNSA. The CDR3 contains 13 residues. This CDR3 is CASSSTVGGAQYF. The CDR3 DNA sequence: TGTGCCAGCAGCTCCACCGTAGGGGGGGCGCAGTACTTC.

The rearrangement links TRBV19 to TRBJ2-7; TRBD2 agrees at 15 bases. Germline assignment: CDR1 LNHDA and CDR2 SQIVND (reference sequence). V shed 5 bases, J shed 5 bases, and the junction held 7 bases outside the gene matches. The CDR3 length is 16 residues. Written as DNA, the CDR3 is TGTGCCAGTAGTGTGGGACTAGCGGGAGGAGTGCACGAGCAGTACTTC. Translation: CASSVGLAGGVHEQYF.

The chain is built from TRBV4-3 and TRBJ2-7, with TRBD1 identical over 11 bases. This CDR3 is 14 amino acids long. The ends lost 5 bases at V and 3 bases at J; junction bases unmatched: 3. CDR1 and CDR2 (germline): LGHNA, YSLEER. The CDR3 DNA follows: TGCGCCAGCAGCAACGGGACAGGGGGCTACGAGCAGTACTTC. It is translated as CASSNGTGGYEQYF.

J is TRBJ1-2 and V is TRBV7-3; TRBD1 matches at 11 bases. Germline CDR1 is SGHTA and CDR2 is FQGTGA. The J segment lost 7 bases and the V segment lost 4 bases, leaving 14 bases of the junction unmatched. The CDR3 is made up of 17 amino acids. CDR3 coding DNA: TGTGCCAGCAGCTCCGGATTTGCGGGACAGGGGGAAGGTGGCTACACCTTC. Amino acids: CASSSGFAGQGEGGYTF. Together with reference TRBV7-3 and TRBJ1-2, the CDR3 gives the full variable domain: GAGVSQTPSNKVTEKGKYVELRCDPISGHTALYWYRQSLGQGPEFLIYFQGTGAADDSGLPNDRFFAVRPEGSVSTLKIQRTERGDSAVYLCASSSGFAGQGEGGYTFGSGTRLTVV.

This chain links TRBV6-5 with TRBJ2-7, with D possibly being TRBD1 (5 bases). The CDR3 runs 13 residues. With 2 bases removed from V and 2 bases from J, the gap between germline ends came to 7 bases. Germline CDR1 reads MNHEY; CDR2 reads SVGAGI. The CDR3 spells CASSYRGPYEQYF. The CDR3 DNA reads as TGTGCCAGCAGTTACAGGGGTCCCTACGAGCAGTACTTC.

CDR3 DNA: TGTGCCAGCACCCCCGGACGGACAGACCGCTATGGCTACACCTTC. Translating gives CASTPGRTDRYGYTF. The chain couples TRBV27 to TRBJ1-2; D may be TRBD1 (6 bases). Trimming pared 7 bases from V and 4 bases from J, leaving 19 bases between. Germline CDR1 and CDR2: MNHEY and SMNVEV (reference sequence). This CDR3 is 15 amino acids long.

This clone was detected once. The genes are TRBV5-5 and TRBJ1-1; D may be TRBD1 (6 bases). Germline CDR1 SGHKS, CDR2 YYEKEE (reference sequence). The CDR3 loop spans 17 amino acids. V was pared by 4 bases and J by 4 bases, with 23 bases between. CDR3 in DNA: TGTGCCAGCAGCCGGCGGGGGGCGCGAGAATGGATCACTGAAGCTTTCTTT. This sequence encodes CASSRRGAREWITEAFF.

This chain connects TRBV19 to TRBJ2-1; 11 bases map to TRBD2. Germline loops: CDR1 LNHDA, CDR2 SQIVND (reference sequence). V lost 9 bases and J lost 9; bases outside the gene matches: 7. The CDR3 covers 13 residues. The CDR3 DNA reads as TGTGCCAGCCGTAGCGGGGGGGCCGGTGAGCAGTTCTTC. Protein product: CASRSGGAGEQFF.

The genes are TRBV4-2 and TRBJ2-2; D remains ambiguous. This CDR3 has 15 amino acids. V dropped 3 bases and J dropped 3 bases, with 11 bases sitting between them. CDR1 is LGHNA and CDR2 is YNFKEQ in the germline V gene. CDR3 sequence: CASSQQTDYTGELFF. CDR3 nucleotide sequence: TGTGCCAGCAGCCAGCAGACCGACTACACCGGGGAGCTGTTTTTT.

This clone was counted between two and nine times. The V and J genes are TRBV7-2 and TRBJ1-1; 7 bases agree with TRBD1. CDR3 length equals 15 residues. V lost 5 bases and J lost 0; bases outside the gene matches: 6. Germline loops: CDR1 SGHTA, CDR2 FQGNSA. CDR3 coding DNA: TGTGCCAGCAGCCAGGGGGTGGTAATGAACACTGAAGCTTTCTTT. It specifies CASSQGVVMNTEAFF.

The table lists this clone with a count of one. V gene TRBV9 combines with J gene TRBJ2-3, with 8 bases lining up with TRBD2. The CDR3 consists of 13 residues. V gave up 0 bases and J gave up 6 bases; unmatched junction bases: 0. The germline CDR1 and CDR2 sequences are SGDLS and YYNGEE. In DNA, the CDR3 is TGTGCCAGCAGCGTAGCTAGCGGGGATACGCAGTATTTT. It yields the protein CASSVASGDTQYF. The entire variable domain, with the rest obtained from reference TRBV9 and TRBJ2-3, is as follows: DSGVTQTPKHLITATGQRVTLRCSPRSGDLSVYWYQQSLDQGLQFLIQYYNGEERAKGNILERFSAQQFPDLHSELNLSSLELGDSALYFCASSVASGDTQYFGPGTRLTVL.

The CDR3 loop reads CARQGVNRETQYF. CDR3 coding DNA: TGTGCCAGACAGGGGGTAAATCGAGAGACCCAGTACTTC. The genes are TRBV2 and TRBJ2-5; 8 nucleotides line up with TRBD1. J gave up 4 bases and V 9 bases, and 7 bases lay outside the gene matches. The germline CDR1 and CDR2 sequences are SNHLY and FYNNEI. This CDR3 spans 13 amino acids.

The chain recombines TRBV5-1 with TRBJ2-2; D remains unclear. From germline, CDR1 is SGHRS and CDR2 YFSETQ. The CDR3 spans 17 residues. The V end was cut by 2 bases, the J end by 3 bases, with 17 bases between. The CDR3 region is CASSFSLEDTYTGELFF. The CDR3 DNA is TGCGCCAGCAGCTTTTCATTGGAAGACACTTACACCGGGGAGCTGTTTTTT.

The chain uses TRBV29-1 and TRBJ1-1; D unclear. Germline CDR1 and CDR2: SQVTM and ANQGSEA. There are 12 residues in the CDR3. Trimming shortened V by 2 bases and J by 6 bases, and 10 bases separated the two germline ends. The CDR3: CSVEMTEPEAFF. In DNA form, the CDR3 reads TGCAGCGTTGAAATGACTGAACCTGAAGCTTTCTTT.

This clone appeared once. The rearrangement links TRBV11-2 to TRBJ2-7; 12 nucleotides align to TRBD2. This CDR3 comprises 19 residues. Germline V gene lookup returns CDR1 SGHAT and CDR2 FQNNGV. The J segment lost 5 bases and the V segment lost 5 bases, leaving 19 bases of the junction unmatched. In nucleotides, the CDR3 is TGTGCCAGCAGCCCCAGGCGGCTAGCGGGGGGGAAGGTCGTGGACGAGCAGTACTTC. It codes for CASSPRRLAGGKVVDEQYF.

The V gene is TRBV6-6, the J gene TRBJ1-3; D may be TRBD1 (5 bases). The CDR3 runs 15 residues. Trimming stripped 4 bases from V and 4 bases from J, with 14 bases between. Germline CDR1 is MNHNY and CDR2 is SVGAGI (reference sequence). The CDR3 coding sequence is TGTGCCAGCAGTTCTGCTCAGGGTTCCGGAAACACCATATATTTT. This codes for CASSSAQGSGNTIYF.